This T cell receptor beta chain was recorded in a study of T cell responses to AZD1222 COVID-19 vaccine. Whole-study findings and limits: None of the repertoires were sampled until the peak T cell response had passed. Targets within unmutated variant regions were reportedly found for nearly half of spike-specific TCRs. Clonal diversity may have been underestimated in mostly white British donors.

This clone was recorded only once. Antigen unknown. Combined were second doses at about 4 or about 12 weeks. Clones were read by immunoSEQ multiplex PCR, and TCRdb kept only the in-frame ones, dropping some. The table records approximately 72,000 clones, 80% to 90% of them present only once. The germline gives CDR1 SGHDN, CDR2 FVKESK. V was cut by 3 bases and J by 0 bases, with 9 bases left in between. The CDR3 loop spans 15 amino acids. Source: peripheral blood, taken 28 days after the second AZD1222 dose. The sequence derives from an adult who received the AZD1222 COVID-19 vaccine. The J gene is TRBJ2-1, the V gene TRBV14; D could derive from TRBD1 or TRBD2 (5 bases each). CDR3 DNA: TGTGCCAGCAGCCAGGGGCGGGCCTCCTACAATGAGCAGTTCTTC. Translation: CASSQGRASYNEQFF. The whole variable domain, filled in from reference TRBV14 and TRBJ2-1, reads EAGVTQFPSHSVIEKGQTVTLRCDPISGHDNLYWYRRVMGKEIKFLLHFVKESKQDESGMPNNRFLAERTGGTYSTLKVQPAELEDSGVYFCASSQGRASYNEQFFGPGTRLTVL.